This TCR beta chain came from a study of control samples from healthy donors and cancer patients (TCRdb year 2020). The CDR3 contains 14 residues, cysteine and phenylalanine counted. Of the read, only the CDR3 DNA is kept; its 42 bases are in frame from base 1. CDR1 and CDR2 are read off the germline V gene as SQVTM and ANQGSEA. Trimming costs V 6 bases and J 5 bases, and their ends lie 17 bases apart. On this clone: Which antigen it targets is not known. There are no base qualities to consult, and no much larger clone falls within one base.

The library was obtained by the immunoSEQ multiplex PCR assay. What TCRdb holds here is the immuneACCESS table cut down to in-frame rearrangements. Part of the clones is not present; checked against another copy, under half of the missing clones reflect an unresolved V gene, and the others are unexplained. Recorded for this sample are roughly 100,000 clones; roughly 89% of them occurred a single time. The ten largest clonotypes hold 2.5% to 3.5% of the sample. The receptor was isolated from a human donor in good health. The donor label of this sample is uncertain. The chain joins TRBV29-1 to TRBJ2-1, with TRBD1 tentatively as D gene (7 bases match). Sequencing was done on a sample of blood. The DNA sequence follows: TGCAGCGTCAACAGGGGAGGCATTAACAATGAGCAGTTCTTC. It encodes CSVNRGGINNEQFF.